The 20 T cell receptor beta chains below were found in one sample sequenced in a study of T cells after yellow fever vaccination (dated by TCRdb to between 2017 and 2020). Receptor libraries were prepared by 5' RACE. TCRdb records Illumina HiSeq 2500 as the sequencer. TCRdb reprocessed the public reads (quality trimming at Q25 with fastp, clone calling with MiXCR) and kept in-frame beta chains. Each CDR3 protein appears once, grouped with its most common genes and DNA. In this sample the table shows 450,000 to 550,000 distinct CDR3 sequences, roughly 21% of which occur a single time. The ten largest make up over 11% of the sample. Sample treatment or condition, as interpreted from the label and publication: live attenuated yellow fever vaccine strain. Here the sequenced sample was PBMCs, taken 15 days after the yellow fever booster vaccination. Source of these receptors: a man aged 30 to 39 who received the YFV17D yellow fever vaccine.

This clonotype has only a few counts. The chain employs TRBV18 and TRBJ2-6, with a tentative D call TRBD1 (6 bases). This CDR3 spans 15 amino acids. Germline V lookup: CDR1 KGHSH, CDR2 LQKENI. The V end lost 3 bases, the J end lost 2 bases, and 8 bases lay between the germline ends. CDR3 DNA sequence: TGTGCCAGCTCACCTTACAGGGCTGGGGCCAACGTCCTGACTTTC. Its protein product is CASSPYRAGANVLTF. Using reference TRBV18 and TRBJ2-6 for the parts outside the CDR3, the full variable domain is NAGVMQNPRHLVRRRGQEARLRCSPMKGHSHVYWYRQLPEEGLKFMVYLQKENIIDESGMPKERFSAEFPKEGPSILRIQQVVRGDSAAYFCASSPYRAGANVLTFGAGSRLTVL.

The chain links TRBV28 to TRBJ2-5, with D unresolved. The ends were cut back, 7 bases at V and 5 bases at J, with 8 bases in the middle. CDR1 MDHEN and CDR2 SYDVKM come from the germline V gene. CDR3 length equals 11 residues. The DNA of the CDR3 is TGTGCCAGCATCCATCTCGAGACCCAGTACTTC. Protein: CASIHLETQYF.

This clonotype was seen a handful of times. The rearrangement links TRBV12-3 or TRBV12-4 to TRBJ2-1; D assignment may be TRBD1 or TRBD2 (5 bases each). The CDR3 has 14 residues. V was cut by 1 base and J by 6 bases, with 10 bases left in between. As DNA, the CDR3 is TGTGCCAGCAGTTTAGGGGACCCCTCCAATGAGCAGTTCTTC. This encodes CASSLGDPSNEQFF.

This clonotype occurred a few times. The chain carries TRBV5-1 and TRBJ1-2; D is perhaps TRBD1 (6 bases). CDR3 length: 15 amino acids. Trimming cost V 3 bases and J 2 bases, with 14 bases left between them. CDR1 is SGHRS and CDR2 is YFSETQ in the germline V gene. The CDR3 nucleotides are TGCGCCAGCAGCTGGAGCGGGACAATCAACTATGGCTACACCTTC. This sequence encodes CASSWSGTINYGYTF.

The CDR3 here is CASSSQADTQYF. In DNA, the CDR3 is TGTGCCAGCAGTTCCCAAGCAGATACGCAGTATTTT. The chain links TRBV12-3 or TRBV12-4 to TRBJ2-3, with unresolved D. The V gene lost 4 bases and the J gene lost 4 bases, with 6 bases spanning the gap. The CDR3 contains 12 residues.

This clonotype was seen only a few times. The rearrangement links TRBV6-2 or TRBV6-3 to TRBJ2-7; 9 bases map to TRBD2. CDR3 length equals 19 residues. V dropped 0 bases and J dropped 6; count of bases not matched to a gene: 18. Germline values: CDR1 MNHEY, CDR2 SVGEGT. For the CDR3, the DNA is TGTGCCAGCAGTTACTCGATGGTCGTTAAGCGGGAGGTCGAGGGCGAGCAGTACTTC. Encoded protein: CASSYSMVVKREVEGEQYF.

The chain is built from TRBV20-1 and TRBJ1-3; no reliable D call. The CDR3 is 13 amino acids. Germline assignment: CDR1 DFQATT and CDR2 SNEGSKA (reference sequence). Trimming left V 6 bases short and J 3 bases short, with 12 bases between. The CDR3 DNA sequence: TGCAGTGCGGGTTCCGGCCTTGGAAACACCATATATTTT. Protein: CSAGSGLGNTIYF.

This clonotype occurred a few times. The chain couples TRBV5-1 to TRBJ2-5, with D hard to call. The ends were cut back, 3 bases at V and 3 bases at J, with 3 bases in the middle. CDR3 length: 11 residues. The germline V gene has CDR1 SGHRS and CDR2 YFSETQ. This chain's CDR3 is CASSWKETQYF. In DNA form, the CDR3 reads TGCGCCAGCAGCTGGAAAGAGACCCAGTACTTC.

This clonotype has a handful of counts. The rearrangement joins TRBV15 to TRBJ2-1, with D possibly TRBD2 on 6 matching bases. Germline V gives CDR1 LNHNV, CDR2 YYDKDF (reference sequence). This CDR3 has 16 amino acids. V lost 10 bases and J 8 bases, leaving 27 bases between the germline ends. The CDR3 protein is CAIRSMGRLAEHEQFF. The CDR3 DNA follows: TGTGCCATCCGCAGCATGGGGAGGCTAGCTGAGCATGAGCAGTTCTTC.

This clonotype was detected a few times. The chain carries TRBV20-1 and TRBJ2-3, with D perhaps being TRBD1 or TRBD2 (5 bases each). Germline values: CDR1 DFQATT, CDR2 SNEGSKA (reference sequence). V lost 2 bases and J lost 1, with 13 bases in between. The CDR3 spans 15 residues. CDR3 nucleotides: TGCAGTGCTAGACCTCCGGGACGGGGCACAGATACGCAGTATTTT. This encodes CSARPPGRGTDTQYF.

This clonotype turned up a few times. CDR3 DNA: TGCGCCAGCACAGACCCAGGGGTCGCCTACGAGCAGTACTTC. Its translation: CASTDPGVAYEQYF. This rearrangement joins TRBV5-1 to TRBJ2-7, with D perhaps matching TRBD1 (6 bases). The V end was cut by 6 bases, the J end by 2 bases, with 15 bases between. The CDR3 is 14 residues long. CDR1 and CDR2 (germline): SGHRS, YFSETQ.

The chain has TRBV20-1 and TRBJ2-6; the D is unclear. Trimming removed 3 bases at V and 4 bases at J, with 13 bases between. This CDR3 spans 15 amino acids. In germline, CDR1 is DFQATT, CDR2 SNEGSKA (reference sequence). This CDR3 is CSARVRGPGANVLTF. For the CDR3, the DNA is TGCAGTGCTAGGGTGCGTGGGCCGGGGGCCAACGTCCTGACTTTC.

This clonotype was seen a handful of times. The chain employs TRBV27 and TRBJ1-2, with 8 bases matching TRBD1. CDR1 is MNHEY and CDR2 is SMNVEV in the germline V gene (reference sequence). The CDR3 contains 16 residues. With 5 bases clipped from V and 5 bases from J, the junction kept 13 bases outside the gene matches. CDR3 sequence (DNA): TGTGCCAGCAGTGGCACACGCACAGGGGGTCTTTATGGCTACACCTTC. Translation: CASSGTRTGGLYGYTF.

This clonotype was counted only a few times. J is TRBJ2-1 and V is TRBV20-1, with D unclear. The CDR3 extends over 11 amino acids. The V gene's germline CDR1 is DFQATT and CDR2 SNEGSKA (reference sequence). V was pared by 6 bases and J by 8 bases, with 11 bases between. The CDR3 sequence: CSATWFDEQFF. The CDR3 DNA reads TGCAGTGCCACTTGGTTCGATGAGCAGTTCTTC.

This clonotype was seen more than once but under ten times. The chain uses TRBV5-1 and TRBJ2-3; D call uncertain. V lost 2 bases to trimming and J lost 4 bases, with 5 bases between them. CDR1 and CDR2 from the germline V gene are SGHRS and YFSETQ. The length of the CDR3 is 12 residues. The CDR3 DNA is TGCGCCAGCAGCTTTAACTCAGATACGCAGTATTTT. Amino acid sequence: CASSFNSDTQYF. The entire variable domain, with the rest obtained from reference TRBV5-1 and TRBJ2-3, is as follows: KAGVTQTPRYLIKTRGQQVTLSCSPISGHRSVSWYQQTPGQGLQFLFEYFSETQRNKGNFPGRFSGRQFSNSRSEMNVSTLELGDSALYLCASSFNSDTQYFGPGTRLTVL.

A few counts support this clonotype. This rearrangement joins TRBV5-1 to TRBJ2-7, with 9 bases identical to TRBD1. The CDR3 is 13 amino acids. The germline CDR1 and CDR2 sequences are SGHRS and YFSETQ. The V and J ends lost 2 bases and 5 bases, in that order; junction bases with no gene match: 2. CDR3 in amino acids: CASSLQGADEQYF. CDR3 nucleotides: TGCGCCAGCAGCTTACAGGGGGCTGACGAGCAGTACTTC.

Ten or more counts support this clonotype. The chain joins TRBV28 to TRBJ2-1; TRBD1 matches 8 bases. This CDR3 region has 15 residues. Trimming at V came to 3 bases and at J to 10 bases, leaving 11 bases not matched to a gene. Germline CDR1 reads MDHEN; CDR2 reads SYDVKM. CDR3 in DNA: TGTGCCAGCAGTTTGAGTTCGCAGGGGGCGAAGGAGCAGTTCTTC. Its protein is CASSLSSQGAKEQFF.

The table lists this clonotype with many counts. This chain joins TRBV20-1 and TRBJ1-1; 11 positions agree with TRBD1. V dropped 3 bases and J dropped 4; count of bases not matched to a gene: 7. The germline V gene has CDR1 DFQATT and CDR2 SNEGSKA (reference sequence). The CDR3 extends over 15 amino acids. The DNA of the CDR3 is TGCAGTGCTAGGTCAGGGGGACAGGGGGGCACTGAAGCTTTCTTT. As protein: CSARSGGQGGTEAFF.

The chain links TRBV20-1 to TRBJ2-7, with 10 bases matching TRBD2. V lost 1 base to trimming and J lost 0 bases; unmatched junction nucleotides: 9. CDR3 length: 17 amino acids. Germline V CDR1 and CDR2: DFQATT, SNEGSKA (reference sequence). The CDR3 DNA is TGCAGTGCTAGAGCCTGGACTAGCGGAGTTCTCTCCTACGAGCAGTACTTC. It specifies CSARAWTSGVLSYEQYF.

This clonotype showed up just a few times. The chain uses TRBV12-3 or TRBV12-4 and TRBJ1-3; D remains ambiguous. Trimming shortened V by 5 bases and J by 2 bases, and 13 bases separated the two germline ends. This CDR3 spans 15 amino acids. CDR3: CASSHTDFAGNTIYF. For the CDR3, the DNA is TGTGCCAGCAGTCATACAGATTTCGCTGGAAACACCATATATTTT.